This T cell receptor (beta chain) was sequenced in a study of blood T cells in healthy people across ages. The authors ran a second PCR of about 7 to 11 cycles using a sample-barcoded 5' primer and a J-beta primer mix. TCRdb passed the 5' RACE reads through MiXCR, listing each CDR3 protein once. The sample shows hundreds of thousands of distinct CDR3 sequences, roughly 53% of them seen only once. V was trimmed by 3 bases and J by 2 bases, leaving 5 bases between them. Germline V gene sequence: CDR1 MNHNS, CDR2 SASEGT. There are 14 residues in the CDR3. Study outcomes and limitations: Diversity estimates drawn from one million T cells were deemed underestimates. In these data, TCR beta diversity tracked strongly with naive T cell percentage. Conclusively comparing naive with antigen-experienced cells was impossible with unsorted PBMCs. The CMV status of each donor remained undetermined, and this could have confounded shifts in expanded clonotypes.

This clonotype was recorded a few times. Its specificity is unknown. This rearrangement joins TRBV6-1 to TRBJ1-6; D gene unclear. The sequencing sample was made of blood. The TCR comes from a man aged 60 to 69 in good health. CDR3 bases: TGTGCCAGCAGTGAGAGTCCCTATAATTCACCCCTCCACTTT. This codes for CASSESPYNSPLHF.